This record looks at one T cell receptor beta chain sequence and its context. These data are taken from a study of blood T cell repertoires in COVID-19. On the study more broadly: Material from acute and convalescent COVID-19 was sourced from the United States, Italy and Spain.

The CDR3 sequence is 15 residues long. Deletions cut 2 bases from V and 1 base from J, with 10 bases between. In germline, CDR1 is SGHNT, CDR2 YENEEA. Profiled with immunoSEQ multiplex PCR; TCRdb holds only in-frame clones, not every one. The table records 100,000 to 150,000 clones, roughly 87% of them present only once. Sequencing used peripheral blood. J is TRBJ2-3 and V is TRBV11-3, with a tentative D call TRBD2 (6 bases). The clonotype was recovered from a human donor in a cohort sampled during active COVID-19. Here the CDR3 reads CASSLSPSGTDTQYF. CDR3 bases: TGTGCCAGCAGCTTATCTCCTAGCGGCACAGATACGCAGTATTTT.